Here is one T cell receptor (beta chain) with its context. The antigen is unknown. Oncomine TCR Beta short-read sequencing was applied to DNA from cultured CD4+ T cells. Genomic DNA was isolated from cultured CD4+ T cells. TCRdb redid the calling of the PCR reads with MiXCR, one entry per CDR3 protein. The sample has around 14,000 distinct CDR3 sequences; about 35% are singletons. As for treatment: roughly 10-day PBMC culture with coronavirus spike peptide pools or control peptides (ViraFEST assay). Positive PCR dates spanned March to December 2020, predating US Alpha, Beta and Delta variants. Cell culture was performed with more than 1.5 million PBMCs per well in the presence of 9 to 10 IU/ml IL-2 and 7.5 to 10 ug/ml peptide pools. The sample originates from a study of vaccination and CD4 T cells after COVID-19. V was clipped by 1 base and J by 5 bases, with 6 bases between them. This CDR3 has 13 amino acids. Germline V gene lookup returns CDR1 SGHNT and CDR2 YYREEE (reference sequence).

Material for sequencing was cultured CD4+ T cells from blood. The sequence derives from a human donor with COVID-19. The rearrangement joins TRBV5-4 to TRBJ2-2; TRBD1 is a possible D gene (6 bases). CDR3 residues: CASSLQGTGELFF. CDR3 coding DNA: TGTGCCAGCAGCTTGCAGGGGACCGGGGAGCTGTTTTTT.